The 32 T cell receptor beta chains in this list originate from one sample, sequenced in a study of blood T cells in healthy people across ages. A second about 6 to 12 cycle PCR used barcoded and J-beta primers. TCRdb fed the 5' RACE reads into MiXCR, producing one record per CDR3 protein. The repertoire holds 800,000 to 1,300,000 distinct CDR3 sequences, with approximately 26% as singletons. The same specimen was also included in a second study, on T cells of mothers and their children.

The specimen was blood. These receptors came from a girl aged 2 to 10 in good health.

Of note for this clonotype: This may be a read error: a much more frequent sequence differs by one nucleotide. The rearrangement uses TRBV11-2 and TRBJ1-4; D is ambiguous. The CDR3 is 11 residues long. V lost 1 base and J 7 bases, leaving 1 base between the germline ends. CDR1 and CDR2 (germline): SGHAT, FQNNGV. The chain's CDR3 is CASSLAEKLFF. The CDR3 DNA reads TGTGCCAGCAGCTTAGCTGAAAAACTGTTTTTT.

The V gene is TRBV21-1, the J gene TRBJ2-5. TRBV21-1 is given as a pseudogene. This CDR3 is built from 9 residues. This CDR3 reads CARLGTQYF. CDR3 bases: TGTGCCCGACTGGGGACCCAGTACTTC.

CDR3 bases: TGCGCCAGCACCCTAACTAGCGGGGTCTACAATGAGCAGTTCTTC. Its translation: CASTLTSGVYNEQFF. The chain employs TRBV5-1 and TRBJ2-1, with 10 bases identical to TRBD2. Germline CDR1 SGHRS, CDR2 YFSETQ. Trimming took 6 bases from V and 3 from J; bases not matched to a gene: 6. CDR3 size: 15 residues.

The V gene is TRBV28, the J gene TRBJ2-1; D not certain. The J call is doubtful: the DNA matches TRBJ2-7 better. The CDR3 spans 11 residues. CDR1 and CDR2 from the germline V gene are MDHEN and SYDVKM. The CDR3 loop is CASSYIDEQYF. CDR3 nucleotides: TGTGCCAGCAGTTATATAGACGAGCAGTACTTC.

This clonotype came up a few times. The chain is built from TRBV24-1 and TRBJ2-3; 7 nucleotides line up with TRBD1. CDR1 is KGHDR and CDR2 is SFDVKD in the germline V gene. This CDR3 is built from 19 residues. Trimming at V came to 0 bases and at J to 2 bases, leaving 13 bases not matched to a gene. CDR3 sequence (DNA): TGTGCCACCAGTGATTTGTTCAGGCCCGGGACAGACTACACAGATACGCAGTATTTT. Protein product: CATSDLFRPGTDYTDTQYF.

In this sample, this clonotype turned up a few times. This rearrangement joins TRBV28 to TRBJ2-5; 8 positions agree with TRBD2. The assigned J gene may be wrong: the sequence end matches TRBJ2-7 better. CDR1 is MDHEN and CDR2 is SYDVKM in the germline V gene. This CDR3 region has 14 residues. This CDR3 is CASSRSGVFYEQYF. The CDR3 DNA reads as TGTGCCAGCAGTCGTAGCGGGGTATTTTACGAGCAGTACTTC.

The rearrangement links TRBV20-1 to TRBJ2-7, with D hard to call. CDR3 size: 15 residues. CDR1 and CDR2 from the germline V gene are DFQATT and SNEGSKA (reference sequence). Deletions cut 0 bases from V and 0 bases from J, with 12 bases between. CDR3 bases: TGCAGTGCTAGAGATGACTCCGGGCCCTCCTACGAGCAGTACGTC. Its translation is CSARDDSGPSYEQYV.

This rearrangement joins TRBV5-4 to TRBJ1-2, with unresolved D. The V gene lost 3 bases and the J gene lost 0 bases, with 9 bases spanning the gap. The CDR3 contains 14 residues. Germline V gene data show CDR1 as SGHNT and CDR2 as YYREEE (reference sequence). In nucleotides, the CDR3 is TGTGCCAGCAGCTATGGGAAAACTAACTATGGCTACACCTTC. Its translation is CASSYGKTNYGYTF.

This clonotype was counted a few times. This rearrangement joins TRBV6-2 or TRBV6-3 to TRBJ1-2, with D perhaps matching TRBD1 (6 bases). The CDR3 covers 17 residues. The V end was cut by 0 bases, the J end by 1 base, with 15 bases between. CDR1 and CDR2 from the germline V gene are MNHEY and SVGEGT. The DNA for the CDR3 is TGTGCCAGCAGTTACTCGGACAGCCCTCACCTTAACTATGGCTACACCTTC. The encoded protein is CASSYSDSPHLNYGYTF.

This clonotype was detected many times. V is TRBV27 and J is TRBJ2-6; D might be TRBD2 (6 bases). V lost 6 bases and J 0 bases, leaving 9 bases between the germline ends. The CDR3 has 15 amino acids. Germline V lookup: CDR1 MNHEY, CDR2 SMNVEV (reference sequence). In DNA form, the CDR3 reads TGTGCCAGCAGGCGGGGCAGCTCTGGGGCCAACGTCCTGACTTTC. This gives the protein CASRRGSSGANVLTF.

The chain recombines TRBV7-9 with TRBJ2-1; TRBD2 aligns across 7 bases. There are 14 residues in the CDR3. The V gene's germline CDR1 is SEHNR and CDR2 FQNEAQ (reference sequence). After removal of 8 bases from V and 4 bases from J, the junction contained 8 bases not matched to a gene. CDR3 sequence reads: CASVPASGYNEQFF. The CDR3 DNA reads as TGTGCCAGCGTGCCAGCTAGCGGTTACAATGAGCAGTTCTTC.

The chain uses TRBV15 and TRBJ2-3, with D possibly being TRBD2 (5 bases). In germline, CDR1 is LNHNV, CDR2 YYDKDF (reference sequence). This CDR3 has 14 amino acids. V was pared by 6 bases and J by 2 bases, with 12 bases between. The CDR3 DNA reads TGTGCCACCAGTTCGGACGGGAACACAGATACGCAGTATTTT. It yields the protein CATSSDGNTDTQYF. Together with reference TRBV15 and TRBJ2-3, the CDR3 gives the full variable domain: DAMVIQNPRYQVTQFGKPVTLSCSQTLNHNVMYWYQQKSSQAPKLLFHYYDKDFNNEADTPDNFQSRRPNTSFCFLDIRSPGLGDTAMYLCATSSDGNTDTQYFGPGTRLTVL.

The chain couples TRBV7-3 to TRBJ2-1; tentative D call: TRBD2 (6 bases). This CDR3 region has 16 residues. V shed 5 bases and J shed 0 bases, with 14 bases lying between them. Germline CDR1 reads SGHTA; CDR2 reads FQGTGA. The CDR3, as DNA: TGTGCCAGCAGCGTTAATAGCGGAAGCTCCTACAATGAGCAGTTCTTC. As protein: CASSVNSGSSYNEQFF.

The chain has TRBV20-1 and TRBJ2-1, with a possible D match to TRBD1 (6 bases). The germline CDR1 and CDR2 sequences are DFQATT and SNEGSKA (reference sequence). The V end was cut by 0 bases, the J end by 4 bases, with 13 bases between. The CDR3 is 15 residues long. This chain's CDR3 is CSARDVGQLYNEQFF. DNA of the CDR3: TGCAGTGCTAGAGATGTCGGACAGCTATACAATGAGCAGTTCTTC.

The chain combines TRBV6-2 or TRBV6-3 with TRBJ2-7, with TRBD2 matching over 8 bases. V shed 2 bases, J shed 1 base, and the junction held 7 bases outside the gene matches. The CDR3 is 16 amino acids. Germline CDR1 MNHEY, CDR2 SVGEGT. CDR3 residues: CASSYLKREMSYEQYF. The CDR3 DNA follows: TGTGCCAGCAGTTACCTGAAGCGGGAGATGTCCTACGAGCAGTACTTC.

V and J are TRBV7-3 and TRBJ2-1, with 13 bases aligning to TRBD2. Germline CDR1 reads SGHTA; CDR2 reads FQGTGA. The CDR3 runs to 15 residues. V lost 2 bases and J lost 8; bases outside the gene matches: 3. The CDR3 DNA is TGTGCCAGCAGCTTAGGGACTAGCGGGAACGATGAGCAGTTCTTC. Encoded protein: CASSLGTSGNDEQFF.

The table lists this clonotype with a few counts. The chain employs TRBV7-9 and TRBJ2-7; D remains ambiguous. Trimming took off 5 bases at V and 2 bases at J, with 25 bases between the two ends. The germline V gene has CDR1 SEHNR and CDR2 FQNEAQ (reference sequence). This CDR3 is 18 amino acids long. The DNA for the CDR3 is TGTGCCAGCAGCCCTTTGATAACACTGACACTTGCTCCCTACGAGCAGTACTTC. Translation gives CASSPLITLTLAPYEQYF.

V and J are TRBV9 and TRBJ2-3; D possibly corresponds to TRBD2 (5 bases). The CDR3 consists of 14 residues. V dropped 3 bases and J dropped 5 bases, with 13 bases sitting between them. CDR1 is SGDLS, CDR2 YYNGEE, per germline. The CDR3 DNA is TGTGCCAGCAGCGAAGGACTGCCCCTAGATACGCAGTATTTT. Its protein is CASSEGLPLDTQYF.

This chain connects TRBV29-1 to TRBJ1-1; the D gene is possibly TRBD1 (6 bases). The germline V gene encodes CDR1 SQVTM and CDR2 ANQGSEA. The V end lost 3 bases, the J end lost 5 bases, and 13 bases lay between the germline ends. The CDR3 is 13 amino acids. The CDR3 DNA sequence: TGCAGCGTTGATTTCAGGGGAGGAACTGAAGCTTTCTTT. It codes for CSVDFRGGTEAFF.

This clonotype has more than one count but fewer than ten. The V gene is TRBV4-2, the J gene TRBJ1-4; D not certain. The CDR3 runs to 15 residues. CDR1 and CDR2 (germline): LGHNA, YNFKEQ. Trimming shortened V by 1 base and J by 0 bases, and 6 bases separated the two germline ends. CDR3 coding DNA: TGTGCCAGCAGCCAAGGGTATGCAACTAATGAAAAACTGTTTTTT. Translating it yields CASSQGYATNEKLFF.

This clonotype was detected only a few times. This chain joins TRBV13 and TRBJ2-3; 10 bases fit TRBD1. The germline V gene encodes CDR1 PRHDT and CDR2 FYEKMQ (reference sequence). This CDR3 is built from 12 residues. V dropped 5 bases and J dropped 13; count of bases not matched to a gene: 6. The CDR3 spells CASSDSGTGEYF. Here the CDR3 DNA reads TGTGCCAGCAGCGACTCCGGGACAGGGGAGTATTTT.

This clonotype came up a few times. J is TRBJ2-7 and V is TRBV29-1, with 8 bases lining up with TRBD1. The CDR3 consists of 13 residues. Unmatched junction bases numbered 8, after V lost 7 bases and J lost 3 bases. Per the germline V gene, CDR1 is SQVTM and CDR2 is ANQGSEA. The CDR3: CSAGQGIDYEQYF. DNA for the CDR3: TGCAGCGCCGGACAGGGTATAGACTACGAGCAGTACTTC.

The rearrangement joins TRBV13 to TRBJ1-6; 8 nucleotides agree with TRBD1. Germline loops: CDR1 PRHDT, CDR2 FYEKMQ (reference sequence). CDR3 length: 12 amino acids. V lost 6 bases to trimming and J lost 12 bases; unmatched junction nucleotides: 4. Here the CDR3 DNA reads TGTGCCAGCAGAGCAGGGGGCTTACCCCTCCACTTT. It translates to CASRAGGLPLHF.

There are a few counts of this clonotype. The V gene is TRBV3-1, the J gene TRBJ2-4, with D tentatively TRBD1 or TRBD2 (5 bases each). This CDR3 has 17 amino acids. Trimming took 0 bases from V and 9 from J, leaving 21 bases between them. Germline values: CDR1 LGHDT, CDR2 YNNKEL (reference sequence). The CDR3 DNA reads as TGTGCCAGCAGCCAAGATCAGGGAACTAGTTTTGATGGCATTCAGTACTTC. This gives the protein CASSQDQGTSFDGIQYF. The full variable domain, completed using reference TRBV3-1 and TRBJ2-4, is DTAVSQTPKYLVTQMGNDKSIKCEQNLGHDTMYWYKQDSKKFLKIMFSYNNKELIINETVPNRFSPKSPDKAHLNLHINSLELGDSAVYFCASSQDQGTSFDGIQYFGAGTRLSVL.

This clonotype was seen a handful of times. J is TRBJ2-3 and V is TRBV11-2, with D possibly being TRBD2 (5 bases). Per germline, CDR1 SGHAT and CDR2 FQNNGV. V lost 5 bases, J lost 4 bases, and 13 bases lay in between. The CDR3 is 14 amino acids. The CDR3 sequence is CASSPEGTADTQYF. The CDR3 region has the DNA TGTGCCAGCAGCCCTGAGGGTACGGCAGATACGCAGTATTTT.

The chain couples TRBV20-1 to TRBJ2-5; D is undetermined. The J call could be wrong; TRBJ2-1 is a better fit for the DNA end. CDR1 and CDR2 from the germline V gene are DFQATT and SNEGSKA (reference sequence). This CDR3 comprises 12 residues. The CDR3 here is CSSMDPTNEQFF. As DNA, the CDR3 is TGCAGTTCCATGGACCCCACCAATGAGCAGTTCTTC.

The chain joins TRBV4-1 to TRBJ1-3; tentatively, D is TRBD1 (6 bases). This CDR3 is built from 15 residues. Trimming shortened V by 0 bases and J by 4 bases, and 10 bases separated the two germline ends. The V gene's germline CDR1 is MGHRA and CDR2 YSYEKL. The CDR3 spells CASSQEGALGNTIYF. The CDR3 DNA follows: TGCGCCAGCAGCCAAGAGGGGGCCCTGGGAAACACCATATATTTT.

The rearrangement uses TRBV12-3 or TRBV12-4 and TRBJ2-7; D may be TRBD2 (6 bases). The V gene lost 2 bases and the J gene lost 0 bases, with 8 bases spanning the gap. The CDR3 has 14 residues. CDR3 nucleotide sequence: TGTGCCAGCAGTTTAAGCGGGCCCTCCTACGAGCAGTACGTC. Translation gives CASSLSGPSYEQYV.

The chain carries TRBV11-1 and TRBJ2-5; 7 nucleotides match TRBD1. The J call may be mistaken, given a closer DNA end match to TRBJ2-1. This CDR3 has 15 amino acids. Germline V CDR1 and CDR2: SGHAT, FQDESV (reference sequence). The DNA of the CDR3 is TGTGCCAGCAGCTTAGAGTGGACAGGTCTTGATGAGCAGTTCTTC. It specifies CASSLEWTGLDEQFF.

In this sample, this clonotype turned up once. The chain has TRBV21-1 and TRBJ2-1; the table assigns TRBD1, which was not confirmed against the DNA. TRBV21-1 represents a pseudogene. This CDR3 contains 15 residues. The CDR3 nucleotides read TGTGCCAGCAGCCTGGGGACAGGGCGTTACAATGAGCAGTTCTTC. Translation: CASSLGTGRYNEQFF.

V and J are TRBV20-1 and TRBJ2-5; D perhaps matches TRBD2 (5 bases). V lost 0 bases, J lost 5 bases, and 13 bases lay in between. This CDR3 spans 14 amino acids. Looked up from germline, CDR1 is DFQATT and CDR2 is SNEGSKA (reference sequence). CDR3 nucleotide sequence: TGCAGTGCTAGAGATCGAATGAGGGCGGAGACCCAGTACTTC. It translates to CSARDRMRAETQYF.

The chain links TRBV7-9 to TRBJ1-3; the D is unclear. Germline V lookup: CDR1 SEHNR, CDR2 FQNEAQ (reference sequence). Deletions cut 3 bases from V and 4 bases from J, with 7 bases between. The CDR3 runs 13 residues. In DNA form, the CDR3 reads TGTGCCAGCAGCTTCCTGGTGGGAAACACCATATATTTT. Translation gives CASSFLVGNTIYF.